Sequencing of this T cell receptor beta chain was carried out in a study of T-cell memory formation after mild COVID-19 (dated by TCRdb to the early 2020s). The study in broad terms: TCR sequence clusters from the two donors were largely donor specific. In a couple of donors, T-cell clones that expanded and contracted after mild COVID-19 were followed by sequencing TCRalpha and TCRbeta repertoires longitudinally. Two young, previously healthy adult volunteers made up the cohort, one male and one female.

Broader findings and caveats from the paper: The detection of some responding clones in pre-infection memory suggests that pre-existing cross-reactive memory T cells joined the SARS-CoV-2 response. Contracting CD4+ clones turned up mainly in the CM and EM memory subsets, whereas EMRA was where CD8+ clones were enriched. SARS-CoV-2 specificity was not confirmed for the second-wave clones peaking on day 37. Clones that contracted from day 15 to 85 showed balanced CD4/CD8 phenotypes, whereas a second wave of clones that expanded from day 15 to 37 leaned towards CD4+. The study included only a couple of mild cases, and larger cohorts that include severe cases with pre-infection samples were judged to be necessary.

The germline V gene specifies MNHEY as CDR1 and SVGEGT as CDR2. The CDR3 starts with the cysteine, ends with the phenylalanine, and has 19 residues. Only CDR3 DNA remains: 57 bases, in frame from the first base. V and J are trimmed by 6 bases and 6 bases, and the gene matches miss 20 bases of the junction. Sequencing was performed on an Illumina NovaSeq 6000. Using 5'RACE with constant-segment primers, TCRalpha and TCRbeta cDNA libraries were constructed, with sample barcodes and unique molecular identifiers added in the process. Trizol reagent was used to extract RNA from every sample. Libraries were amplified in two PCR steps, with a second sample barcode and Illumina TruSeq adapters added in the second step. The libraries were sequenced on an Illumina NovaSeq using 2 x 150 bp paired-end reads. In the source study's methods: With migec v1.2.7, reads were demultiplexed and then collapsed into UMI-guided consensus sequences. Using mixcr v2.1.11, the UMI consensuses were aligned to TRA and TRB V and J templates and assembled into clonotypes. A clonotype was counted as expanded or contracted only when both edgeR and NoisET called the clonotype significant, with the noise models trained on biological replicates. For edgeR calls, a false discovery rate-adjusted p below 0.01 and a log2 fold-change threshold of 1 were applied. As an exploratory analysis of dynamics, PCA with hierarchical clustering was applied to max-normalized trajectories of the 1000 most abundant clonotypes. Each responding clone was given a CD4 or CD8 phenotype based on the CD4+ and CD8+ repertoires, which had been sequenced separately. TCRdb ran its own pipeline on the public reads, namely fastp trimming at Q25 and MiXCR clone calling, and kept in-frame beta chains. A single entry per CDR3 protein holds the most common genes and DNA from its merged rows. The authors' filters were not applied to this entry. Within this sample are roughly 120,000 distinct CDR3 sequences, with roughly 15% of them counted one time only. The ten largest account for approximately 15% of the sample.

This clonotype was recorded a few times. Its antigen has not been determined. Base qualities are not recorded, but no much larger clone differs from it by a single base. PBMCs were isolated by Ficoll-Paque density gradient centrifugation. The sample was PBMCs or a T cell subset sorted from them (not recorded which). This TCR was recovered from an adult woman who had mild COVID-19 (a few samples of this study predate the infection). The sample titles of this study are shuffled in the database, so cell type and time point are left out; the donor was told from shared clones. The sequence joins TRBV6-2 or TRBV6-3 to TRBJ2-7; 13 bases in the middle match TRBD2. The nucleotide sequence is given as TGTGCCAGCAGACACACAGGGGGCGGACTAGCGGGAGTCTTCGGCGAGCAGTACTTC. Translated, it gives CASRHTGGGLAGVFGEQYF.